This T cell receptor beta chain came from a study of metastatic and nonmetastatic thyroid tumors. Study summary: Both malignant and benign thyroid patients supplied peripheral blood and tumor or nodule tissue samples, across which the repertoires of these patients were then compared. Points from the study as a whole: Across blood and tumor, TCR beta diversity in malignant thyroid tumors was reportedly significantly higher than in benign nodules.

Nobody among the patients had been given any treatment before thyroid surgery. Trimming removed 4 bases from V and 4 bases from J, with 15 bases in between. This CDR3 has 15 residues. Germline values: CDR1 SGHRS, CDR2 YFSETQ. Study processing details: Using the CDR3 differences seen across clinicopathological groups, the authors built a distant-metastasis classifier for papillary thyroid cancer, which was meant to discriminate distant-metastatic patients. TCRdb ran MiXCR on the PCR reads. These V and J calls originate from TCRdb's pipeline instead of the authors' own analysis. Altogether 20,000 or so clones are present, about 40% being singletons, with the ten largest covering about a fifth. Concerning this clone: What it binds is not known.

The chain carries TRBV5-1 and TRBJ1-5; no reliable D call. The clonotype originates from a male donor with papillary thyroid cancer or a benign thyroid nodule (not recorded which). Some clones in this sample may be carry-over from other donors' samples. Sequencing input: blood. DNA for the CDR3: TGCGCCAGCAGCCCGGGAGTAACGGGGAATCAGCCCCAGCATTTT. It codes for CASSPGVTGNQPQHF.